Reported below is one TCR beta chain. Its specificity is unknown. The sample originates from a study of T cells after posttransplantation cyclophosphamide. The naive gate required viable CD3+CD4+ or CD3+CD8+ cells with CCR7+CD45RA+CD45RO-CD95-CD27+CD28+ phenotype. The related graft donor's blood sample was taken on the day of bone marrow donation. Generated by immunoSEQ multiplex PCR, the TCRdb table keeps only in-frame clones and is missing some. The data show around 10,000 clones, with 95% to 98% seen just once and roughly 0.25% held by the top ten. This CDR3 has 13 residues. Germline V CDR1 and CDR2: ENHRY, SYGVKD. V lost 10 bases to trimming and J lost 0 bases, with 10 bases between them. Notes on the study in general: Later blood repertoires were often dominated by clones from the donor CD8+ memory compartment. TRB overlap between skin or GI tissue T cells and blood was limited.

V usage is TRBV10-3 and J usage is TRBJ2-1; D not resolved. Sequencing input: naive CD4+ T cells sorted from PBMCs. The TCR sequence derives from a woman in her sixties or seventies in good health, CMV-negative, and a related stem cell transplant donor. The CDR3 region has the DNA TGTGCCACCCTACTGAGCTCCTACAATGAGCAGTTCTTC. Protein product: CATLLSSYNEQFF.